This is a list of T cell receptor beta chains from one sample in a study of neurological immune-mediated disorders. MiXCR, applied by TCRdb to the 5' RACE reads, yields one record per CDR3 protein. The sample has about 66,000 distinct CDR3 sequences, roughly 3.9% seen once. The material sequenced was PBMCs. These receptors all come from a man aged 25-45 years with multiple sclerosis. CDR3s include the opening cysteine and the closing phenylalanine or tryptophan. A D gene is named only where the DNA matches it firmly. Clone size is given for some rows only: seen once, a few or many times, or a class if the clone is expanded.

CDR3 protein	CDR3 DNA	clone size	D gene	J gene	V gene
CASRLGGWDQPQNF	TGTGCCAGCAGGCTAGGGGGCTGGGATCAGCCCCAGAATTTT	many	TRBD1	TRBJ1-5	TRBV27
CSARVRKGQGYEQYF	TGCAGTGCTAGAGTAAGGAAGGGACAGGGCTACGAGCAGTACTTC	many	TRBD1	TRBJ2-7	TRBV20-1
CASSQDLGYAYEQYF	TGTGCCAGCAGCCAAGATCTTGGCTATGCCTACGAGCAGTACTTC	many	NA	TRBJ2-7	TRBV3-1
CSANRGNQPQHF	TGCAGTGCAAACAGAGGGAATCAGCCCCAGCATTTT	many	NA	TRBJ1-5	TRBV20-1
CASGLTRNEQFF	TGTGCCAGCGGGTTGACTAGGAATGAGCAGTTCTTC	many	NA	TRBJ2-1	TRBV27
CASSPTGPTSTDTQYF	TGTGCCAGCAGCCCTACAGGGCCCACTAGCACAGATACGCAGTATTTT	many	NA	TRBJ2-3	TRBV12-3/TRBV12-4
CASRRGGGSYNEQFF	TGTGCCAGCAGGAGGGGCGGGGGGTCCTACAATGAGCAGTTCTTC	NA	TRBD2	TRBJ2-1	TRBV6-5
CSARDRVTPGTQYF	TGCAGTGCGAGAGACAGGGTAACCCCCGGAACGCAGTATTTT	NA	TRBD1	TRBJ2-3	TRBV20-1
CSVEGGYYGYTF	TGCAGCGTTGAAGGGGGGTACTATGGCTACACCTTC	many	NA	TRBJ1-2	TRBV29-1
CASRRSGRGNNQPQHF	TGTGCCAGCAGACGCTCGGGCAGGGGGAACAATCAGCCCCAGCATTTT	NA	TRBD1	TRBJ1-5	TRBV6-2/TRBV6-3
CASSWTSGPYEQYF	TGCGCCAGCAGTTGGACTAGCGGCCCCTACGAGCAGTACTTC	many	TRBD2	TRBJ2-7	TRBV5-1